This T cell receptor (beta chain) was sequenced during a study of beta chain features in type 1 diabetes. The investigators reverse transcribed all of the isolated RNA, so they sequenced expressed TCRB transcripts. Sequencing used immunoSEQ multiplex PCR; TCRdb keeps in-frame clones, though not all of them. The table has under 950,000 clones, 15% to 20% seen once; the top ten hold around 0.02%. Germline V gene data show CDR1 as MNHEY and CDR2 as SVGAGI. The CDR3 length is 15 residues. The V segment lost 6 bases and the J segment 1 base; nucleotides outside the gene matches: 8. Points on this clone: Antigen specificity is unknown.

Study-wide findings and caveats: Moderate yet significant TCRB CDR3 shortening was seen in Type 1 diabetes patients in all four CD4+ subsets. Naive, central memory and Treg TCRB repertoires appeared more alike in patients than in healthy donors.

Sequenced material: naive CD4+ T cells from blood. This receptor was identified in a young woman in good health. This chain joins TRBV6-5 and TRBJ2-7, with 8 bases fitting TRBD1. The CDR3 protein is CASRSKDRASYEQYF. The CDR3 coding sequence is TGTGCCAGCAGGTCCAAGGACAGGGCTTCCTACGAGCAGTACTTC.